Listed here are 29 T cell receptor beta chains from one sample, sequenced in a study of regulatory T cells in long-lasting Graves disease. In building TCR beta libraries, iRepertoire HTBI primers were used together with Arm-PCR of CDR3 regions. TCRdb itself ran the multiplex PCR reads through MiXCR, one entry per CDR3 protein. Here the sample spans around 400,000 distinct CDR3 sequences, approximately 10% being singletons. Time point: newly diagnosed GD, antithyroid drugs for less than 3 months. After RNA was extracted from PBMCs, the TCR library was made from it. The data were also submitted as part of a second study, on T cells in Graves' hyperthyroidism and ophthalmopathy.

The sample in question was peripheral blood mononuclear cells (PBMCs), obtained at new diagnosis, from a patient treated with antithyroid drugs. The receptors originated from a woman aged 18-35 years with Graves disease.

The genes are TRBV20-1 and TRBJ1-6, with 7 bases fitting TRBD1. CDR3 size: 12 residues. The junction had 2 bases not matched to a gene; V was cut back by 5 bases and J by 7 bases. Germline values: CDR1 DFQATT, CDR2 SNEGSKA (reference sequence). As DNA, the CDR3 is TGCAGTGCTCGGGACAGCAATTCACCCCTCCACTTT. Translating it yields CSARDSNSPLHF.

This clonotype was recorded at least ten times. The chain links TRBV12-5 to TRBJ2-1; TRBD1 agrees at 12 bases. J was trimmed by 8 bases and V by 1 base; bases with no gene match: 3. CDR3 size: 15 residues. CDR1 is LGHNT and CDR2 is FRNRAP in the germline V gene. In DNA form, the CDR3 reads TGTGCTAGTGGTTTGGGGGACAGGGGGCCTGATGAGCAGTTCTTC. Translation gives CASGLGDRGPDEQFF. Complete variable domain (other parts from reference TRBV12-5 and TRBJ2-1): DARVTQTPRHKVTEMGQEVTMRCQPILGHNTVFWYRQTMMQGLELLAYFRNRAPLDDSGMPKDRFSAEMPDATLATLKIQPSEPRDSAVYFCASGLGDRGPDEQFFGPGTRLTVL.

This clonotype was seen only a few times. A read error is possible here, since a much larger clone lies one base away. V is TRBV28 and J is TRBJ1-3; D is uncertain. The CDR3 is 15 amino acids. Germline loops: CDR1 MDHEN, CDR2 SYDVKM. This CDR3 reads CARSLVPGAGNTIYF. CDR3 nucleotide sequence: TGTGCCCGCAGTTTAGTCCCCGGGGCTGGAAACACCATATATTTT.

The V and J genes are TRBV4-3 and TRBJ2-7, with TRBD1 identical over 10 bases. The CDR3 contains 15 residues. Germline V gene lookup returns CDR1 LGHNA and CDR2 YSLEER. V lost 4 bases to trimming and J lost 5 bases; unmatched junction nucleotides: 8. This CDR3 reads CASSPSTGGFDEQYF. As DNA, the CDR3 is TGCGCCAGCAGCCCTTCGACAGGGGGCTTCGACGAGCAGTACTTC.

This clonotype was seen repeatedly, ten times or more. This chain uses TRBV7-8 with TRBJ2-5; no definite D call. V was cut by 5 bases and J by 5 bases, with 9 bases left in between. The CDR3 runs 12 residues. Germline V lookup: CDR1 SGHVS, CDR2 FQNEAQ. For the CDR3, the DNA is TGTGCCAGCAGCCAGAGTTACGAGACCCAGTACTTC. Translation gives CASSQSYETQYF.

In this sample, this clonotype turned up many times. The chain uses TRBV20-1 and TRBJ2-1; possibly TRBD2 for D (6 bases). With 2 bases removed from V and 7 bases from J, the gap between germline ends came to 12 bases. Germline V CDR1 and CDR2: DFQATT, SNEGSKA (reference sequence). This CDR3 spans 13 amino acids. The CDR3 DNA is TGCAGTGCTAGAAGGGGACTTCTGAATGAGCAGTTCTTC. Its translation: CSARRGLLNEQFF.

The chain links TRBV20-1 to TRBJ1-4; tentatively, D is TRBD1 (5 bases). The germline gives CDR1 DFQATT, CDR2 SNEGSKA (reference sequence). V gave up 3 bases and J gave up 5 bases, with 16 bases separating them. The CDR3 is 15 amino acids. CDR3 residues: CSARYQGYRNEKLFF. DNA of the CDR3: TGCAGTGCTAGGTATCAGGGATACCGCAATGAAAAACTGTTTTTT.

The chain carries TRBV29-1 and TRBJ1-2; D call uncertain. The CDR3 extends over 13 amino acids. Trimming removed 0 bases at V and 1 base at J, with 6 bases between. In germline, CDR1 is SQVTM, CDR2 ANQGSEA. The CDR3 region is CSVEEGNNYGYTF. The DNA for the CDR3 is TGCAGCGTTGAAGAGGGGAATAACTATGGCTACACCTTC.

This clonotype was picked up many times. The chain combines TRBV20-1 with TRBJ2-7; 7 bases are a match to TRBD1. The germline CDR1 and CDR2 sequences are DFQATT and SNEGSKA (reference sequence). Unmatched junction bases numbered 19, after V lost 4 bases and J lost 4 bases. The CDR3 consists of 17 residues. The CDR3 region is CSATGRDSQIRFYEQYF. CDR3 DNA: TGCAGTGCTACGGGCCGGGACAGCCAGATTCGATTTTACGAGCAGTACTTC.

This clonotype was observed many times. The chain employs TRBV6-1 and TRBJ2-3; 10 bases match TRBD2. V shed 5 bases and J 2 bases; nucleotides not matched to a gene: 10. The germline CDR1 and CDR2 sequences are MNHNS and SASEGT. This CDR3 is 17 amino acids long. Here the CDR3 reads CASSHPIAGGPTDTQYF. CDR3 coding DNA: TGTGCCAGCAGTCACCCCATAGCGGGGGGACCCACAGATACGCAGTATTTT.

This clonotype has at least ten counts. The CDR3 spells CATSRDRVRSYNSPLHF. The DNA of the CDR3 is TGTGCCACCAGCAGAGATCGGGTCCGGTCCTATAATTCACCCCTCCACTTT. The rearrangement links TRBV15 to TRBJ1-6, with no clear D. The V gene's germline CDR1 is LNHNV and CDR2 YYDKDF (reference sequence). This CDR3 has 17 residues. V lost 0 bases and J 1 base, leaving 10 bases between the germline ends.

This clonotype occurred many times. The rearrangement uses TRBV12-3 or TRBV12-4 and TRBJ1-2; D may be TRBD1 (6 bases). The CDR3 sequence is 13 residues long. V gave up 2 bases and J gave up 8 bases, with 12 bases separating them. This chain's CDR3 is CASSLPGTWGYTF. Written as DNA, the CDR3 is TGTGCCAGCAGTTTACCCGGGACATGGGGCTACACCTTC.

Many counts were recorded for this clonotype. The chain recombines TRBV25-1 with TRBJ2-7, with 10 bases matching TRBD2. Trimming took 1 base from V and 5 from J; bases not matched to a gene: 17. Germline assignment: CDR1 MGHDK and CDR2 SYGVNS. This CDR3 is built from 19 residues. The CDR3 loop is CASSESFGRSGRASHEQYF. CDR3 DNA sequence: TGTGCCAGCAGTGAATCCTTTGGTCGAAGCGGGAGGGCCTCGCACGAGCAGTACTTC.

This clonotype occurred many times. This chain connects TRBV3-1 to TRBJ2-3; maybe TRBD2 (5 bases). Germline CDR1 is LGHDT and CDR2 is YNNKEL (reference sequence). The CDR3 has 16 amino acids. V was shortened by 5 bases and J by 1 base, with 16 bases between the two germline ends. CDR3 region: CASSFQSGGGTDTQYF. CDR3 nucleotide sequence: TGTGCCAGCAGCTTCCAAAGCGGTGGGGGCACAGATACGCAGTATTTT.

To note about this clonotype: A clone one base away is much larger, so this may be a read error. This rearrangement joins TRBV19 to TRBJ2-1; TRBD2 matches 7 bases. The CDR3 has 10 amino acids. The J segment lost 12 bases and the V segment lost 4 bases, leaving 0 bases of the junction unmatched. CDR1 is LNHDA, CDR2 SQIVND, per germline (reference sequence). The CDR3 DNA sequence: TGTGCCAGTAGTACGGGAGGGCAGTTCTTC. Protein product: CASSTGGQFF.

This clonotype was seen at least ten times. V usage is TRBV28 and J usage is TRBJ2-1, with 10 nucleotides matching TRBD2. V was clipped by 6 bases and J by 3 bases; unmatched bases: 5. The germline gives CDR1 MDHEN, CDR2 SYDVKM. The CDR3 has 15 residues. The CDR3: CASSPGTSDYNEQFF. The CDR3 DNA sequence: TGTGCCAGCAGCCCCGGGACTAGCGACTACAATGAGCAGTTCTTC.

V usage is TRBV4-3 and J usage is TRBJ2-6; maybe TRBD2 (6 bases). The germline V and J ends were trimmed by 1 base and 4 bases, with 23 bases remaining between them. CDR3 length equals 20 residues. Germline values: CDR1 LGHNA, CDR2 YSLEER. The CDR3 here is CASSQGYRDSRSGGANVLTF. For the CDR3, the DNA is TGCGCCAGCAGCCAAGGTTACCGGGACTCTAGGTCCGGCGGGGCCAACGTCCTGACTTTC.

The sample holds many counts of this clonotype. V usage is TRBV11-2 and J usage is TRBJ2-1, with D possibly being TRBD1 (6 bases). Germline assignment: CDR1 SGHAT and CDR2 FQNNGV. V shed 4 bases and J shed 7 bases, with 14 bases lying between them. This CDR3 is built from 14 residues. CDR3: CASSSTEGVNEQFF. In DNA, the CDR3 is TGTGCCAGCAGCTCTACAGAGGGGGTTAATGAGCAGTTCTTC.

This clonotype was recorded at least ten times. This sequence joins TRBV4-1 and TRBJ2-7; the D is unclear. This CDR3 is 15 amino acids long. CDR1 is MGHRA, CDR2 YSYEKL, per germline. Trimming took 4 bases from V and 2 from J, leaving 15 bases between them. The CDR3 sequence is CASSRFLTSTYEQYF. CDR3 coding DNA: TGCGCCAGCAGCCGTTTTCTGACGAGCACCTACGAGCAGTACTTC.

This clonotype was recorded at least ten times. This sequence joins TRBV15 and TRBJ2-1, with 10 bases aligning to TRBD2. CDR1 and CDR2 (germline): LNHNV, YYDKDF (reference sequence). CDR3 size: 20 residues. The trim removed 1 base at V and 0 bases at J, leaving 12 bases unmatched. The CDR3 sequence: CATSRVGLAGDSSSYNEQFF. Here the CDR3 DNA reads TGTGCCACCAGCAGAGTCGGGCTAGCGGGGGACTCGAGCTCCTACAATGAGCAGTTCTTC.

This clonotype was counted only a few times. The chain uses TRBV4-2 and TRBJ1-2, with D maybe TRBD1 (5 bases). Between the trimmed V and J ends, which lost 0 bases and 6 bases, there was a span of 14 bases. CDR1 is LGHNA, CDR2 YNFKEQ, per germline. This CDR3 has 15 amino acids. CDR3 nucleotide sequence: TGTGCCAGCAGCCAAGATTTTGCCCAGACAGATGGCTACACCTTC. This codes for CASSQDFAQTDGYTF.

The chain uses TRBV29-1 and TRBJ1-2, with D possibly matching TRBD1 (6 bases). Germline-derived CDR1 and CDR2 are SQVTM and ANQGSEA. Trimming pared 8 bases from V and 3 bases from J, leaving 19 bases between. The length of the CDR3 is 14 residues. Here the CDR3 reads CSYAIQGPDYGYTF. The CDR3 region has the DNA TGCAGCTACGCAATTCAGGGGCCTGACTATGGCTACACCTTC.

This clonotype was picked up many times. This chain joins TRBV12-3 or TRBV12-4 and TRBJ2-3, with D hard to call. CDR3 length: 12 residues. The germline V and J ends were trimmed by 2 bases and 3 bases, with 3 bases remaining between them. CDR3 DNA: TGTGCCAGCAGTTTAATAACAGATACGCAGTATTTT. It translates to CASSLITDTQYF.

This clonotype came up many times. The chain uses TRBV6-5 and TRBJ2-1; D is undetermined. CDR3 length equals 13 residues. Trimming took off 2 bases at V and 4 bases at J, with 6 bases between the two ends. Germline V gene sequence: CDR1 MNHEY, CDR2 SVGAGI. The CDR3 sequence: CASSYTGYNEQFF. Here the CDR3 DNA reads TGTGCCAGCAGTTACACCGGTTACAATGAGCAGTTCTTC.

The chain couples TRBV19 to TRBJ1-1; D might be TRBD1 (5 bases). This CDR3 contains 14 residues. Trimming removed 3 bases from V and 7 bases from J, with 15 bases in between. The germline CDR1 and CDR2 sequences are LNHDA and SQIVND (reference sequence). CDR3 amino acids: CASSIPGTPGEAFF. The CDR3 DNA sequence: TGTGCCAGTAGTATCCCCGGGACCCCGGGTGAAGCTTTCTTT.

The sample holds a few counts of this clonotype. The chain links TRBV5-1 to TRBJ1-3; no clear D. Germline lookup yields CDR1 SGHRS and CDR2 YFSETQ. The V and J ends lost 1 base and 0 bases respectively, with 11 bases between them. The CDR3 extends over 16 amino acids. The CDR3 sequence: CASSLNVGSSGNTIYF. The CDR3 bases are TGCGCCAGCAGCTTGAATGTGGGAAGCTCTGGAAACACCATATATTTT.

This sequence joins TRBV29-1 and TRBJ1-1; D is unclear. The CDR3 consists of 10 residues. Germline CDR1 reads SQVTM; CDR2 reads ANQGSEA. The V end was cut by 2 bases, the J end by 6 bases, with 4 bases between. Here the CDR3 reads CSVEMPEAFF. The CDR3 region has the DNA TGCAGCGTTGAAATGCCTGAAGCTTTCTTT.

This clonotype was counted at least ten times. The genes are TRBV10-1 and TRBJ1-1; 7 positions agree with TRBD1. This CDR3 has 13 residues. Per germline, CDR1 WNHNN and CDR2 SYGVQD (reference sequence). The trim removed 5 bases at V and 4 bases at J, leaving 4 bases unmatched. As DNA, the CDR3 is TGCGCCAGCAGTCACGACAGGGCCACTGAAGCTTTCTTT. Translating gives CASSHDRATEAFF.

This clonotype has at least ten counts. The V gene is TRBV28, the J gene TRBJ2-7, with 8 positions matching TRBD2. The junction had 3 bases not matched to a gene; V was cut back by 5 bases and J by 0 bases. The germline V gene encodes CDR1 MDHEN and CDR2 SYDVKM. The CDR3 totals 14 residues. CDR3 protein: CASSPSGSSYEQYF. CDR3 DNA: TGTGCCAGCAGTCCTAGCGGGTCCTCCTACGAGCAGTACTTC.